What follows describes a single T cell receptor beta chain. With 60 Vbeta and 13 Jbeta primers, the PCR was carried out. Produced via immunoSEQ multiplex PCR; TCRdb's table is partial and in-frame only. The sample lists 85,000 to 100,000 clones, roughly 86% occurring once. The data belong to a study of cytomegalovirus exposure and HLA in healthy donors. Each donor was nominally healthy when sampled (though unrecorded immune exposures were likely). Germline CDR1 is SGHDT and CDR2 is YYEEEE. Trimming at V came to 3 bases and at J to 0 bases, leaving 9 bases not matched to a gene. This CDR3 is built from 17 residues.

The sequence derives from a woman in her late teens or twenties in good health and CMV-seropositive. Material: PBMCs. The V and J genes are TRBV5-6 and TRBJ1-5; 7 nucleotides line up with TRBD1. CDR3 DNA: TGTGCCAGCAGCTATGACGGGGGACAGAATAGCAATCAGCCCCAGCATTTT. Translation gives CASSYDGGQNSNQPQHF.